This entry lists 21 T cell receptor beta chains sequenced from one sample in a study of technical replicates of blood from a handful of donors. Assay used: immunoSEQ multiplex PCR; TCRdb lists only in-frame clones, some missing. The sample yields 74,000 or so clones, around 96% seen once. The sample comprised T cells isolated from PBMCs. These receptors all come from a human donor in good health.

The chain joins TRBV6-1 to TRBJ1-3; D remains unclear. The germline V gene encodes CDR1 MNHNS and CDR2 SASEGT. CDR3 size: 13 residues. The germline V and J ends were trimmed by 1 base and 8 bases, with 9 bases remaining between them. CDR3 sequence (DNA): TGTGCCAGCAGTGAAGGTCGAGGTTACACCATATATTTT. Encoded protein: CASSEGRGYTIYF.

The V gene is TRBV9, the J gene TRBJ1-4; weak D call: TRBD1 (6 bases). Germline V CDR1 and CDR2: SGDLS, YYNGEE. The CDR3 is made up of 16 amino acids. The ends were cut back, 0 bases at V and 0 bases at J, with 9 bases in the middle. CDR3 region: CASSVGSGATNEKLFF. In DNA form, the CDR3 reads TGTGCCAGCAGCGTAGGGTCAGGGGCAACTAATGAAAAACTGTTTTTT.

The chain uses TRBV6-5 and TRBJ1-2; D possibly corresponds to TRBD1 (5 bases). The V and J ends lost 2 bases and 8 bases respectively, with 12 bases between them. The CDR3 has 13 amino acids. Per germline, CDR1 MNHEY and CDR2 SVGAGI. The DNA for the CDR3 is TGTGCCAGCAGTTACCTAACAGGTGGAGGCTACACCTTC. It specifies CASSYLTGGGYTF.

This clone was picked up one time. The DNA of the CDR3 is TGTGCCAGAACCATCAAAACACGGGAGGATATGAACACTGAAGCTTTCTTT. Translated: CARTIKTREDMNTEAFF. The chain carries TRBV5-3 and TRBJ1-1, with D uncertain. TRBV5-3 is given ORF status, its function remaining uncertain. This CDR3 region has 17 residues. The V gene lost 6 bases and the J gene lost 0 bases, with 21 bases spanning the gap.

The rearrangement uses TRBV9 and TRBJ2-3; D gene uncertain. Trimming removed 2 bases at V and 0 bases at J, with 7 bases between. CDR1 and CDR2 (germline): SGDLS, YYNGEE. This CDR3 has 14 amino acids. The CDR3 nucleotides read TGTGCCAGCAGCGTCTTCGGGAGCACAGATACGCAGTATTTT. This sequence encodes CASSVFGSTDTQYF.

The chain has TRBV10-3 and TRBJ1-2; TRBD1 matches 7 bases. The CDR3 runs to 13 residues. The V gene's germline CDR1 is ENHRY and CDR2 SYGVKD. The junction had 6 bases not matched to a gene; V was cut back by 11 bases and J by 0 bases. Here the CDR3 DNA reads TGTGCCTCTTTTCAGGGGGCTAACTATGGCTACACCTTC. Residues: CASFQGANYGYTF.

The rearrangement uses TRBV29-1 and TRBJ2-1; TRBD2 aligns across 9 bases. The CDR3 loop spans 14 amino acids. V lost 3 bases and J lost 9; bases outside the gene matches: 9. In germline, CDR1 is SQVTM, CDR2 ANQGSEA. CDR3 loop: CSVEVAGDRIEQFF. CDR3 bases: TGCAGCGTTGAGGTAGCGGGAGACAGGATTGAGCAGTTCTTC.

The rearrangement joins TRBV11-3 to TRBJ2-7; the match to TRBD1 covers 8 bases. The CDR3 length is 15 residues. Losses at the gene ends were 5 bases for V and 2 bases for J; bases not matched to a gene: 8. Germline-derived CDR1 and CDR2 are SGHNT and YENEEA. CDR3 sequence reads: CASSPNGDRPYEQYF. The CDR3 DNA reads as TGTGCCAGCAGCCCAAACGGGGACAGGCCCTACGAGCAGTACTTC.

The genes are TRBV29-1 and TRBJ2-5; 14 bases are a match to TRBD2. V lost 4 bases and J lost 5; bases outside the gene matches: 3. The CDR3 runs to 14 residues. CDR1 and CDR2 from the germline V gene are SQVTM and ANQGSEA. The CDR3 sequence is CSVGGTSGGETQYF. Here the CDR3 DNA reads TGCAGCGTTGGGGGGACTAGCGGGGGTGAGACCCAGTACTTC.

This clone was counted a single time. The J gene is TRBJ2-7, the V gene TRBV28, with 7 positions matching TRBD1. This CDR3 has 12 residues. With V trimmed by 8 bases and J by 2 bases, 3 bases remained unmatched. Germline V gene lookup returns CDR1 MDHEN and CDR2 SYDVKM. Written as DNA, the CDR3 is TGTGCCAGCCTTGGGACAGCCTACGAGCAGTACTTC. Protein: CASLGTAYEQYF.

The chain has TRBV29-1 and TRBJ2-7; a possible D gene is TRBD2 (5 bases). This CDR3 comprises 11 residues. Germline V gives CDR1 SQVTM, CDR2 ANQGSEA. V dropped 6 bases and J dropped 3 bases, with 9 bases sitting between them. CDR3 loop: CSVGINYEQYF. The CDR3, as DNA: TGCAGCGTCGGGATTAACTACGAGCAGTACTTC.

The V gene is TRBV9, the J gene TRBJ2-5; a weak D match, TRBD2 (7 bases). V lost 4 bases to trimming and J lost 3 bases, with 16 bases between them. This CDR3 has 15 amino acids. In germline, CDR1 is SGDLS, CDR2 YYNGEE. Here the CDR3 DNA reads TGTGCCAGCAGCTCGGGGGGACACCTTAAAGAGACCCAGTACTTC. This codes for CASSSGGHLKETQYF.

V and J are TRBV6-5 and TRBJ1-2, with D maybe TRBD1 (6 bases). This CDR3 is built from 15 residues. The V gene lost 3 bases and the J gene lost 8 bases, with 19 bases spanning the gap. Germline values: CDR1 MNHEY, CDR2 SVGAGI. CDR3 region: CASSYISGARRGYTF. The CDR3, as DNA: TGTGCCAGCAGTTATATATCAGGGGCTCGAAGAGGCTACACCTTC.

The rearrangement uses TRBV20-1 and TRBJ2-7; D is unresolved. Germline V CDR1 and CDR2: DFQATT, SNEGSKA (reference sequence). Trimming cost V 3 bases and J 2 bases, with 5 bases left between them. The CDR3 sequence is 11 residues long. As DNA, the CDR3 is TGCAGTGCTAGTCGGGCCTACGAGCAGTACTTC. Translation gives CSASRAYEQYF.

This chain joins TRBV6-1 and TRBJ2-1, with TRBD2 as a possible D gene (5 bases). The CDR3 length is 14 residues. Between the trimmed V and J ends, which lost 3 bases and 10 bases, there was a span of 16 bases. Germline V gene lookup returns CDR1 MNHNS and CDR2 SASEGT. CDR3: CASSEVLAGREQFF. For the CDR3, the DNA is TGTGCCAGCAGTGAGGTCCTAGCCGGTAGGGAGCAGTTCTTC.

CDR3 loop: CASSLDGTGGLNEQFF. CDR3 nucleotide sequence: TGCGCCAGCAGCTTGGATGGGACAGGGGGCTTGAATGAGCAGTTCTTC. V usage is TRBV5-1 and J usage is TRBJ2-1, with 12 positions matching TRBD1. From germline, CDR1 is SGHRS and CDR2 YFSETQ. CDR3 length: 16 residues. The V segment lost 0 bases and the J segment 7 bases; nucleotides outside the gene matches: 5.

This CDR3 reads CASSDLRDTEAFF. CDR3 nucleotide sequence: TGTGCCAGCAGTGATCTGCGGGACACTGAAGCTTTCTTT. This sequence joins TRBV2 and TRBJ1-1; D is uncertain. V shed 3 bases and J shed 3 bases, with 8 bases lying between them. The CDR3 has 13 amino acids. Germline CDR1 is SNHLY and CDR2 is FYNNEI. The full variable domain, rest sourced from reference TRBV2 and TRBJ1-1, is EPEVTQTPSHQVTQMGQEVILRCVPISNHLYFYWYRQILGQKVEFLVSFYNNEISEKSEIFDDQFSVERPDGSNFTLKIRSTKLEDSAMYFCASSDLRDTEAFFGQGTRLTVV.

The chain is built from TRBV4-3 and TRBJ2-3, with TRBD2 matching over 10 bases. Germline CDR1 LGHNA, CDR2 YSLEER. J gave up 3 bases and V 0 bases, and 18 bases lay outside the gene matches. The CDR3 has 21 amino acids. CDR3 bases: TGCGCCAGCAGCCAAGATTACAGGGCAGGAATGCTAGCGGGAGTGACAGATACGCAGTATTTT. Protein: CASSQDYRAGMLAGVTDTQYF.

The chain is built from TRBV5-1 and TRBJ2-5; D remains ambiguous. This CDR3 has 13 amino acids. The V end lost 5 bases, the J end lost 1 base, and 9 bases lay between the germline ends. Per the germline V gene, CDR1 is SGHRS and CDR2 is YFSETQ. The CDR3 protein is CASREQPQETQYF. The CDR3 nucleotides read TGCGCCAGCAGGGAACAGCCCCAAGAGACCCAGTACTTC.

This clone appeared once. V gene TRBV5-1 combines with J gene TRBJ2-7; 11 nucleotides agree with TRBD2. Germline V gene sequence: CDR1 SGHRS, CDR2 YFSETQ. Trimming cost V 5 bases and J 3 bases; bases outside gene matches: 4. The CDR3 consists of 14 residues. CDR3 amino acids: CASSETSGIYEQYF. CDR3 DNA: TGCGCCAGCAGTGAGACTAGCGGGATCTACGAGCAGTACTTC.

The chain carries TRBV5-4 and TRBJ2-3, with D unresolved. Germline lookup yields CDR1 SGHNT and CDR2 YYREEE (reference sequence). This CDR3 has 12 amino acids. Trimming took off 0 bases at V and 4 bases at J, with 3 bases between the two ends. The CDR3 loop is CASSLVSDTQYF. As DNA, the CDR3 is TGTGCCAGCAGCTTGGTCTCAGATACGCAGTATTTT.